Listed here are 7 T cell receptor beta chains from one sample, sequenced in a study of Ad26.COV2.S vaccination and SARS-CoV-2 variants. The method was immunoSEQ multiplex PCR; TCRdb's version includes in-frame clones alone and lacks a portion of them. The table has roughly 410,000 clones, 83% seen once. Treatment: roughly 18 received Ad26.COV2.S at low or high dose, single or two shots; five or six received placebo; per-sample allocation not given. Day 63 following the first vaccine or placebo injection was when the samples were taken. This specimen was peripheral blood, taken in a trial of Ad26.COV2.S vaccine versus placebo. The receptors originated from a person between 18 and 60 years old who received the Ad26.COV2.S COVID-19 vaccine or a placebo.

DNA for the CDR3: TGTGCCAGCAGCCAAGAGGGGACGGCCTACAATGAGCAGTTCTTC. Its protein product is CASSQEGTAYNEQFF. The chain combines TRBV14 with TRBJ2-1; D is perhaps TRBD1 or TRBD2 (5 bases each). The germline V and J ends were trimmed by 0 bases and 2 bases, with 8 bases remaining between them. Germline V lookup: CDR1 SGHDN, CDR2 FVKESK. The CDR3 has 15 residues.

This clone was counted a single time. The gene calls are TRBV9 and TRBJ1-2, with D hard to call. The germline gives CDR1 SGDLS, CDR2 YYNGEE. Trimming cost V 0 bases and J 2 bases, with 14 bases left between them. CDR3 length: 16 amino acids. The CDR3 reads CASSVGVAAGNYGYTF. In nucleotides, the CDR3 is TGTGCCAGCAGCGTAGGTGTGGCCGCTGGCAACTATGGCTACACCTTC.

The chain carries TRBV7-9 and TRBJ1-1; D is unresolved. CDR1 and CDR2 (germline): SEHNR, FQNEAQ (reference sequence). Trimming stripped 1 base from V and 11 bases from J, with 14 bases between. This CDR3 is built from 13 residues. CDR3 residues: CASSLVGPKEAFF. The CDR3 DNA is TGTGCCAGCAGCTTAGTGGGTCCAAAAGAGGCTTTCTTT. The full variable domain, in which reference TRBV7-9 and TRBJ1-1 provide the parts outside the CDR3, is DTGVSQNPRHKITKRGQNVTFRCDPISEHNRLYWYRQTLGQGPEFLTYFQNEAQLEKSRLLSDRFSAERPKGSFSTLEIQRTEQGDSAMYLCASSLVGPKEAFFGQGTRLTVV.

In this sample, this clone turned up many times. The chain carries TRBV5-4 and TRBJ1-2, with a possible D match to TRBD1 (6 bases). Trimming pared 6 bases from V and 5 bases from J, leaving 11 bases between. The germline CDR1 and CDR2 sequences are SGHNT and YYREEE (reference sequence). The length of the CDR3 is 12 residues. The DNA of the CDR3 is TGTGCCAGCATCCCCAGGGGTTATGGCTACACCTTC. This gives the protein CASIPRGYGYTF.

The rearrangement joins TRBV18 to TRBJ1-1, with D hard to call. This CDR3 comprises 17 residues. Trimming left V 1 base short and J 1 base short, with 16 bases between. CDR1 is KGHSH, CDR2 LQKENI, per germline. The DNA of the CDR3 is TGTGCCAGCTCACCACAAAAGGTTGTGACGGCGAACACTGAAGCTTTCTTT. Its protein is CASSPQKVVTANTEAFF.

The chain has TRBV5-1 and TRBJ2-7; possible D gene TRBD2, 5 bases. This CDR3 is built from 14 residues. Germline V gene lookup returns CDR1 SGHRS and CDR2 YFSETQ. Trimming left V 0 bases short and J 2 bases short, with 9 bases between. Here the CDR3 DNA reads TGCGCCAGCAGCTTGGCCAGCGGACCCTACGAGCAGTACTTC. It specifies CASSLASGPYEQYF.

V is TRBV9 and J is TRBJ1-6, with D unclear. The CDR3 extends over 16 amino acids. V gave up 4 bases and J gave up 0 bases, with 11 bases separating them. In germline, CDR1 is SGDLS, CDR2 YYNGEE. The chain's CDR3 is CASSPYTFSYNSPLHF. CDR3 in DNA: TGTGCCAGCAGCCCTTACACCTTCTCCTATAATTCACCCCTCCACTTT.